This T cell receptor (beta chain) was captured in a study of blood T cell repertoires in COVID-19. Study-level information: Acute and convalescent COVID-19 specimens originated in the United States, Italy and Spain. T cells, B-cell-depleted T cells, or PBMCs provided the cDNA or gDNA that served as material.

Clones were sequenced by immunoSEQ multiplex PCR, and TCRdb holds only the in-frame ones, with some missing. The table includes 45,000 to 55,000 clones, around 90% detected once. V lost 6 bases and J lost 0; bases outside the gene matches: 7. This CDR3 has 15 amino acids. The germline V gene has CDR1 LNHDA and CDR2 SQIVND (reference sequence). This sequence originates from a human donor in a cohort sampled during active COVID-19. The rearrangement uses TRBV19 and TRBJ2-7, with 8 bases aligning to TRBD1. The sequencing input was peripheral blood. The CDR3 reads CASRPGTGLSYEQYF. CDR3 nucleotides: TGTGCCAGTAGACCAGGGACAGGCCTCTCCTACGAGCAGTACTTC.